The following is a T cell receptor (beta chain) sequence with its context. Which antigen it targets is not known. Base quality data are lacking; no much larger clone is found one base away. These data come from a study of blood T cell repertoires in COVID-19 (dated by TCRdb to between 2020 and 2021). In terms of the full investigation: Samples covering the acute and convalescent phases of COVID-19 were provided by collaborators in the United States, Italy and Spain. The material from the prospective study consisted of cDNA or gDNA derived from T cells, B-cell-depleted T cells, or PBMCs. Deeply sampled blood TCRbeta repertoires from subjects exposed to, actively infected with, or recovered from COVID-19 were included in the dataset. A freely available public database, intended as a resource for researchers studying the immune response to SARS-CoV-2, is where the repertoires were released. The samples were drawn from the first 160 participants of the ongoing ImmuneRACE study and from under 1,500 subjects provided by 6 global collaborators. Nearly every sample came with metadata listing a de-identified subject ID, COVID-19 status, age in years and sex. HLA class I and class II types, where available, came from metadata supplied by the sample provider rather than from assay-based typing. The research as a whole found: How much clinical and demographic metadata was included differed by source and by participant, and the metadata was provided uncurated.

The immunoSEQ Assay, a bias-controlled multiplex PCR, was used to amplify TCRbeta CDR3 regions from genomic DNA. The study's processing was this. The number of nucleated cells in each sample was estimated by amplification of reference gene primers within the assay. To quantify the absolute abundance of each unique TCRbeta CDR3 rearrangement, sequence reads were collapsed and filtered. For each sample, productive Simpson clonality was calculated as the square root of Simpson's diversity index across productive rearrangements. The clones in this table, taken by TCRdb from immuneACCESS, are in-frame only. Not every clone is retained; where verified, under half of the shortfall comes from an unresolved V gene, and the cause of the rest is unknown. The V and J calls and clone size were taken over from that table, and D and trimming were inferred from the DNA. For this sample the table gives about 200,000 clones, of which 86% were detected only once. Nearly 4.5% of the sample goes to the ten largest clones.

Collaborating institutions collected whole blood in K2EDTA tubes following their own protocols. Collaborator samples were shipped for TCRbeta analysis as frozen whole blood, isolated PBMCs, or DNA extracted from either sample type. CDR1 and CDR2, looked up from the germline V gene, are MDHEN and SYDVKM. V is reduced by 6 bases and J by 8 bases, leaving a spacing of 19 bases between them. Measured from the cysteine to the phenylalanine, the CDR3 is 14 residues long. The read is trimmed to its CDR3 DNA, 42 bases read in frame from base 1. The receptor was derived from a man aged 50 to 59 with acute or convalescent COVID-19. The specimen sequenced was peripheral blood. The chain couples TRBV28 to TRBJ1-1; no D gene can be assigned with confidence. Read as DNA, the sequence is TGTGCCAGCAGCCGCCGACACCTCTTAAACGAAGCTTTCTTT. Its translation reads: CASSRRHLLNEAFF.